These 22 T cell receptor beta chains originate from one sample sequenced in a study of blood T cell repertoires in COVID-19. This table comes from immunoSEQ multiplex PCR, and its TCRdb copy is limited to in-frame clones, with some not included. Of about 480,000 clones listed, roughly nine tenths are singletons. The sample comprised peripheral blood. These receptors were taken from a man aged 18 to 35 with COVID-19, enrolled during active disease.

In nucleotides, the CDR3 is TGTGCCAGTGGGAAACAGGGCAGGGGCAATCAGCCCCAGCATTTT. Amino acid sequence: CASGKQGRGNQPQHF. The genes are TRBV19 and TRBJ1-5, with D perhaps matching TRBD1 (6 bases). This CDR3 region has 15 residues. The V end lost 8 bases, the J end lost 2 bases, and 16 bases lay between the germline ends. Germline V gene sequence: CDR1 LNHDA, CDR2 SQIVND (reference sequence).

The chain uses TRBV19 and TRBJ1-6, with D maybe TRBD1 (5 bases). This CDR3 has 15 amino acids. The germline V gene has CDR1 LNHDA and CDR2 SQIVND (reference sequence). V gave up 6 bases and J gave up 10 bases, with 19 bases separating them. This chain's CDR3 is CASSITGRVGSPLHF. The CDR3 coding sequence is TGTGCCAGTAGCATTACGGGCAGGGTGGGATCACCCCTCCACTTT.

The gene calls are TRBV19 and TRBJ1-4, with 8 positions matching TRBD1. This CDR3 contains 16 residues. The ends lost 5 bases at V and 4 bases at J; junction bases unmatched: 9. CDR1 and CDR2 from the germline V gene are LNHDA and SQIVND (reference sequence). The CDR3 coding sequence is TGTGCCAGTAGTTTGGAGGGGACAGGTGGTAATGAAAAACTGTTTTTT. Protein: CASSLEGTGGNEKLFF. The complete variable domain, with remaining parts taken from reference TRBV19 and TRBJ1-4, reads DGGITQSPKYLFRKEGQNVTLSCEQNLNHDAMYWYRQDPGQGLRLIYYSQIVNDFQKGDIAEGYSVSREKKESFPLTVTSAQKNPTAFYLCASSLEGTGGNEKLFFGSGTQLSVL.

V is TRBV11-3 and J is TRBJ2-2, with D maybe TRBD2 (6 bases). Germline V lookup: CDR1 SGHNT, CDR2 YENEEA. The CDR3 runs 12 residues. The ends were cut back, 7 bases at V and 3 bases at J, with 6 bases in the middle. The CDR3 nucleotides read TGTGCCAGCACGGGGGACACCGGGGAGCTGTTTTTT. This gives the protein CASTGDTGELFF.

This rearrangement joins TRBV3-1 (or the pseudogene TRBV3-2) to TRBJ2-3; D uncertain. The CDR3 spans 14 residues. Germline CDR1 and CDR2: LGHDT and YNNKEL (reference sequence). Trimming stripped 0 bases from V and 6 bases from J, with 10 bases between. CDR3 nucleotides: TGTGCCAGCAGCCAAGATCTTAACCGGGATACGCAGTATTTT. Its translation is CASSQDLNRDTQYF.

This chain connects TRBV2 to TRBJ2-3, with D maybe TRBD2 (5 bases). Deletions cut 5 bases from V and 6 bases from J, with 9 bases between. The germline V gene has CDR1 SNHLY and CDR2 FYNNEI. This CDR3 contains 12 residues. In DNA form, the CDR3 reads TGTGCCAGCAGTTCCGAGCGGGATACGCAGTATTTT. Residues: CASSSERDTQYF.

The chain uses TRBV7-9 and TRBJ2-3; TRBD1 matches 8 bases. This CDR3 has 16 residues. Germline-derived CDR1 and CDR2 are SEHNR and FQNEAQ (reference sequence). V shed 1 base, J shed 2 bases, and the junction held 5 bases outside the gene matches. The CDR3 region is CASSLEAGGVTDTQYF. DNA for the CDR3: TGTGCCAGCAGCTTAGAGGCAGGGGGCGTCACAGATACGCAGTATTTT.

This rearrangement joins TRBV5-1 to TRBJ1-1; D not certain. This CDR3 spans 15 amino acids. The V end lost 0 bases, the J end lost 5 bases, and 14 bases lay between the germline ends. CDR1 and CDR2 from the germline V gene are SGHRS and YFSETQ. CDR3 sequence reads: CASSLATPTVTEAFF. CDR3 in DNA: TGCGCCAGCAGCTTGGCCACCCCTACGGTGACTGAAGCTTTCTTT.

CDR3: CASSDRGNIQYF. The CDR3 DNA is TGTGCCAGCAGTGACAGGGGAAACATTCAGTACTTC. This chain links TRBV2 with TRBJ2-4, with D possibly TRBD1 on 6 matching bases. V lost 3 bases, J lost 6 bases, and 6 bases lay in between. Germline lookup yields CDR1 SNHLY and CDR2 FYNNEI. CDR3 length: 12 residues.

The CDR3 sequence is CASSTRGAAGYTF. The CDR3, as DNA: TGTGCCAGCAGCACCCGCGGTGCGGCCGGCTACACCTTC. The chain employs TRBV27 and TRBJ1-2; D gene unclear. The CDR3 loop spans 13 amino acids. The ends were cut back, 6 bases at V and 8 bases at J, with 16 bases in the middle. Germline lookup yields CDR1 MNHEY and CDR2 SMNVEV (reference sequence).

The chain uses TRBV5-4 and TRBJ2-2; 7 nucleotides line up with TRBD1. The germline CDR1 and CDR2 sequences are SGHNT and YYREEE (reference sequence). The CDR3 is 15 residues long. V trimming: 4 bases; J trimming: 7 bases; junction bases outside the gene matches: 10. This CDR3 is CASSLQGPGGGELFF. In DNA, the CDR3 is TGTGCCAGCAGCCTACAGGGGCCCGGAGGCGGGGAGCTGTTTTTT.

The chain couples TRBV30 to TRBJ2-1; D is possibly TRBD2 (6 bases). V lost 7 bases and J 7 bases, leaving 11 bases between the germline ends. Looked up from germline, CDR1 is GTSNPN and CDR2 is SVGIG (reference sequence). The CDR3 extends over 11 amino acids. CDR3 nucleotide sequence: TGTGCCTTCTTTGGGGGGAATGAGCAGTTCTTC. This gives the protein CAFFGGNEQFF.

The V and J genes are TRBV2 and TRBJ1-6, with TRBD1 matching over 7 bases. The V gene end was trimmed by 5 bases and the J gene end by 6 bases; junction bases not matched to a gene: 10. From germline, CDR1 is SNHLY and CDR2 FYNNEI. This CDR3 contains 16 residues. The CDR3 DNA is TGTGCCAGCAGTCCACCCGCCTGGGACAGTAATTCACCCCTCCACTTT. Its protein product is CASSPPAWDSNSPLHF. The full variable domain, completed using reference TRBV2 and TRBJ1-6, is EPEVTQTPSHQVTQMGQEVILRCVPISNHLYFYWYRQILGQKVEFLVSFYNNEISEKSEIFDDQFSVERPDGSNFTLKIRSTKLEDSAMYFCASSPPAWDSNSPLHFGNGTRLTVT.

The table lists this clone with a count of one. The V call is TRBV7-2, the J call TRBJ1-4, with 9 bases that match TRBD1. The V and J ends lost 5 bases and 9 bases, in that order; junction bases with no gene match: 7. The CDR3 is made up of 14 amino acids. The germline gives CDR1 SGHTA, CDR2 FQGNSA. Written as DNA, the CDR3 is TGTGCCAGCAGCAGCCGGGACAGGGCCAAAAAACTGTTTTTT. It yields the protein CASSSRDRAKKLFF.

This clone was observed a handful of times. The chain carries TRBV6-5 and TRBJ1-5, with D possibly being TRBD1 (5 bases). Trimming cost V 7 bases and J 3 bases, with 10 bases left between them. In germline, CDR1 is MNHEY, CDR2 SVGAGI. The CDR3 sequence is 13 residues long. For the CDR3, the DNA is TGTGCCAGCAATTTACAGGTCAATCAGCCCCAGCATTTT. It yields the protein CASNLQVNQPQHF.

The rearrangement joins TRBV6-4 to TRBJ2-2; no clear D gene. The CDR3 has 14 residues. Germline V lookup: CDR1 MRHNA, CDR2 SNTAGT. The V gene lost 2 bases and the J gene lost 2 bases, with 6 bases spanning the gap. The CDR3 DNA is TGTGCCAGCAGTGACCAGGTCAACACCGGGGAGCTGTTTTTT. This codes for CASSDQVNTGELFF.

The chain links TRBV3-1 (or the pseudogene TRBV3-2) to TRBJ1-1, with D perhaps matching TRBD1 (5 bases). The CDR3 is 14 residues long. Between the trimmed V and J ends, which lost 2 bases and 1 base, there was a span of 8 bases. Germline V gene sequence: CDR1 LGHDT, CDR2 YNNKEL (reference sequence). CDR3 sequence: CASSQSDKNTEAFF. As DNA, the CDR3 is TGTGCCAGCAGCCAATCGGACAAGAACACTGAAGCTTTCTTT.

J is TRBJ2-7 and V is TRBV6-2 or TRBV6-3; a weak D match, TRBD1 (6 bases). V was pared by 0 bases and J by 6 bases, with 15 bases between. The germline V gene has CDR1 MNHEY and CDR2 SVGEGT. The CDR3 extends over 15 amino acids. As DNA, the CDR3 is TGTGCCAGCAGTTACTCGTTCGTGAGGGGGAGCGAGCAGTACTTC. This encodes CASSYSFVRGSEQYF.

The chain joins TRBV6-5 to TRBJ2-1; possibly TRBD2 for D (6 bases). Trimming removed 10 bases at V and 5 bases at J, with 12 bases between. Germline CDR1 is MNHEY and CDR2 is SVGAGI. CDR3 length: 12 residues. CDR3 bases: TGTGCCACCTGGAGGGAGGACAATGAGCAGTTCTTC. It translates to CATWREDNEQFF.

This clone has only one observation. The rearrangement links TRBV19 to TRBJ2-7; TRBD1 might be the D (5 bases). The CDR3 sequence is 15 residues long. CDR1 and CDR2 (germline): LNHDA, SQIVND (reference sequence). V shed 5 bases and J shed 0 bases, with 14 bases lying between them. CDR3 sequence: CASSPPHRPSYEQYF. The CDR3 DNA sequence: TGTGCCAGTAGTCCCCCCCACAGGCCCTCCTACGAGCAGTACTTC.

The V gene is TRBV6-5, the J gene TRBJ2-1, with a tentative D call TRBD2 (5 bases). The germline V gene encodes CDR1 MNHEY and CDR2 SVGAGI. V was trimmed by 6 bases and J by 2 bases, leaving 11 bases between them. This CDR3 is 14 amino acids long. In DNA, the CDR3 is TGTGCCAGCAGAGAGGGTAGCGCCTACAATGAGCAGTTCTTC. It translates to CASREGSAYNEQFF.

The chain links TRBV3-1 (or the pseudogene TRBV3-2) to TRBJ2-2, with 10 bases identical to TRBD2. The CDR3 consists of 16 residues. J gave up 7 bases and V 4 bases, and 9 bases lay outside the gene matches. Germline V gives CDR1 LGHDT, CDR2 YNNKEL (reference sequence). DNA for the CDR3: TGTGCCAGCAGCCTTAGGCTAGCGGGAGCGGACGGGGAGCTGTTTTTT. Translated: CASSLRLAGADGELFF.